This T cell receptor (beta chain) originates from a study of shared clonotypes between healthy human individuals. Source study methods: There were no quality scores in the junction-only immunoSEQ sequences, so filtering differed. Assay used: immunoSEQ multiplex PCR; TCRdb lists only in-frame clones, some missing. V, J and clone size were drawn from that table, and D and trimming were deduced from the DNA. The sample comprises hundreds of thousands of clones, about 74% of which are singletons, and about 1.7% rests with the top ten. Only Caucasian adults living in Nashville, Tennessee served as donors. Germline-derived CDR1 and CDR2 are WSHSY and SAAADI. This CDR3 has 13 residues. V lost 2 bases, J lost 6 bases, and 10 bases lay in between.

The TCR was taken from a woman in her twenties or thirties in good health. The material sequenced was memory CD4+ T cells sorted from blood. Subset noted: CD45RA-negative fraction. V and J are TRBV10-2 and TRBJ1-2; tentative D call: TRBD1 (5 bases). The CDR3 nucleotides are TGCGCCAGCAGTGAGGGACGGGGCCATGGCTACACCTTC. It is translated as CASSEGRGHGYTF.